This TCR beta chain was observed in a study of blood T cell repertoires in COVID-19. Germline V CDR1 and CDR2: SQVTM, ANQGSEA. The CDR3 length is 14 residues. Trimming took 6 bases from V and 5 from J; bases not matched to a gene: 1. This clone came up once. Profiled with immunoSEQ multiplex PCR; TCRdb holds only in-frame clones, not every one. The profile shows over 250,000 clones, around 90% of them singletons. The receptor comes from a man between 60 and 70 years old who had recovered from COVID-19. Sequences were obtained from PBMCs or T cells enriched from blood (not recorded which). V is TRBV29-1 and J is TRBJ2-1; TRBD2 aligns across 16 bases. This CDR3 is CSVGTSGRDNEQFF. CDR3 nucleotides: TGCAGCGTCGGGACTAGCGGGAGGGACAATGAGCAGTTCTTC.